The 8 T cell receptor beta chains below come from one sample, sequenced in a study of OX40 agonist ivuxolimab in advanced cancers. Some clones are missing from TCRdb's copy, which holds only in-frame ones; the method was immunoSEQ multiplex PCR. The data hold roughly 75,000 clones, with approximately 86% observed a single time. The input for sequencing was CD4+ or CD8+ T cells sorted from blood, taken in a trial of the OX40 agonist ivuxolimab. Source of these receptors: an adult with an advanced solid tumor such as melanoma, head and neck, liver or kidney cancer.

V is TRBV11-3 and J is TRBJ2-7; the D gene could be TRBD1 or TRBD2 (5 bases each). The CDR3 has 14 amino acids. The V gene lost 1 base and the J gene lost 3 bases, with 10 bases spanning the gap. Germline-derived CDR1 and CDR2 are SGHNT and YENEEA. Written as DNA, the CDR3 is TGTGCCAGCAGCTTAGGGGACGGATTCTACGAGCAGTACTTC. Translation: CASSLGDGFYEQYF.

This chain uses TRBV14 with TRBJ1-4; no clear D. The CDR3 has 13 amino acids. Trimming cost V 1 base and J 6 bases, with 6 bases left between them. Germline CDR1 is SGHDN and CDR2 is FVKESK. CDR3 in DNA: TGTGCCAGCAGCCAAGTCCAGGATGAAAAACTGTTTTTT. Translated: CASSQVQDEKLFF. Full variable domain (rest looked up from reference TRBV14 and TRBJ1-4): EAGVTQFPSHSVIEKGQTVTLRCDPISGHDNLYWYRRVMGKEIKFLLHFVKESKQDESGMPNNRFLAERTGGTYSTLKVQPAELEDSGVYFCASSQVQDEKLFFGSGTQLSVL.

The chain recombines TRBV29-1 with TRBJ1-1; possibly TRBD1 for D (6 bases). The length of the CDR3 is 15 residues. V was clipped by 1 base and J by 4 bases, with 16 bases between them. Germline V gives CDR1 SQVTM, CDR2 ANQGSEA. This CDR3 reads CSVEGVPGVRTEAFF. In nucleotides, the CDR3 is TGCAGCGTTGAAGGTGTCCCAGGGGTTCGCACTGAAGCTTTCTTT. Full variable domain (outside the CDR3, taken from reference TRBV29-1 and TRBJ1-1): SAVISQKPSRDICQRGTSLTIQCQVDSQVTMMFWYRQQPGQSLTLIATANQGSEATYESGFVIDKFPISRPNLTFSTLTVSNMSPEDSSIYLCSVEGVPGVRTEAFFGQGTRLTVV.

This clone was detected once. This rearrangement joins TRBV28 to TRBJ2-2; D gene ambiguous. From germline, CDR1 is MDHEN and CDR2 SYDVKM. Trimming pared 3 bases from V and 7 bases from J, leaving 9 bases between. The CDR3 is 13 amino acids. The CDR3 DNA reads TGTGCCAGCAGTTTCAATAACTACGGGGAGCTGTTTTTT. Translating gives CASSFNNYGELFF.

V and J are TRBV10-3 and TRBJ1-2, with a tentative D call TRBD1 (5 bases). Trimming removed 7 bases at V and 4 bases at J, with 10 bases between. Per germline, CDR1 ENHRY and CDR2 SYGVKD. The CDR3 covers 12 residues. In nucleotides, the CDR3 is TGTGCCATCAAAGGGGTTGGCTATGGCTACACCTTC. This codes for CAIKGVGYGYTF.

The chain employs TRBV4-2 and TRBJ1-1; TRBD1 matches at 9 bases. V trimming: 5 bases; J trimming: 1 base; junction bases outside the gene matches: 2. The germline gives CDR1 LGHNA, CDR2 YNFKEQ. There are 14 residues in the CDR3. CDR3 sequence reads: CASSWDRANTEAFF. The CDR3, as DNA: TGTGCCAGCAGCTGGGACAGGGCGAACACTGAAGCTTTCTTT.

V usage is TRBV10-3 and J usage is TRBJ1-5, with 10 bases identical to TRBD1. The germline gives CDR1 ENHRY, CDR2 SYGVKD. The length of the CDR3 is 14 residues. The ends lost 8 bases at V and 4 bases at J; junction bases unmatched: 5. The CDR3 sequence: CAIRGQGPNQPQHF. The CDR3 bases are TGTGCCATCCGGGGACAGGGGCCTAATCAGCCCCAGCATTTT.

The genes are TRBV7-2 and TRBJ1-1, with a tentative D call TRBD1 (5 bases). V was pared by 8 bases and J by 6 bases, with 13 bases between. Germline CDR1 reads SGHTA; CDR2 reads FQGNSA. The CDR3 runs 12 residues. This CDR3 is CASFTRGAEAFF. The DNA for the CDR3 is TGTGCCAGCTTCACCCGAGGGGCTGAAGCTTTCTTT.